This T cell receptor (beta chain) is from a study of monozygotic twins with inflammatory bowel disease. Study-level findings and limits: No detectable difference in repertoire similarity separated concordant from discordant twins, possibly as a result of limited power.

Note on this clonotype: Its antigen is not identified.

Template switching incorporated UMIs with a 6-nucleotide sample barcode. TCRdb reprocessed the 5' RACE reads and reports one entry per CDR3 protein, with no DNA. The record lists 160,000 or so distinct CDR3 sequences, of which the ten most abundant hold around 2.4%. Germline V CDR1 and CDR2: MNHEY, SVGAGI. The CDR3 totals 19 residues. The clonotype was recovered from a human donor with ulcerative colitis or Crohn's disease, or a healthy co-twin of an affected twin (not recorded which). This chain joins TRBV6-5 and TRBJ1-5. The sample consisted of blood. Here the CDR3 reads CASSSGPGNPTYSNQPQHF.